This T cell receptor beta chain is from a study of regulatory T cells in long-lasting Graves disease. General study points: The analysis examined peripheral blood only and excluded thyroid tissue. Among persistent patients, a larger number of public clonotypes were shared (approximately 3,000) than among newly diagnosed patients (about 950).

Germline values: CDR1 MDHEN, CDR2 SYDVKM. Trimming removed 3 bases from V and 8 bases from J, with 7 bases in between. The CDR3 has 12 amino acids. Time point in this sample: newly diagnosed GD, antithyroid drugs for less than 3 months. With RNA extracted from PBMCs as input, the TCR library was made. Through Arm-PCR of CDR3 regions and iRepertoire HTBI primers, TCR beta libraries were built. TCRdb independently ran MiXCR on the multiplex PCR reads; one entry per CDR3 protein. The sample has hundreds of thousands of distinct CDR3 sequences; approximately 15% are singletons. This clonotype was recorded at least ten times. The antigen is unknown. The same data also went into a second study, on T cells in Graves' hyperthyroidism and ophthalmopathy. This second study notes: First-round RT-PCR targeting the TCR CDR3 was performed with the HTBI primer set.

The input for sequencing was peripheral blood mononuclear cells (PBMCs), taken at new diagnosis, from a patient treated with antithyroid drugs. J is TRBJ1-4 and V is TRBV28; no reliable D call. This clonotype was sampled from a woman in her twenties or thirties with Graves disease. The CDR3 bases are TGTGCCAGCAGTTTTCGGGGAGAAAAACTGTTTTTT. Protein: CASSFRGEKLFF.